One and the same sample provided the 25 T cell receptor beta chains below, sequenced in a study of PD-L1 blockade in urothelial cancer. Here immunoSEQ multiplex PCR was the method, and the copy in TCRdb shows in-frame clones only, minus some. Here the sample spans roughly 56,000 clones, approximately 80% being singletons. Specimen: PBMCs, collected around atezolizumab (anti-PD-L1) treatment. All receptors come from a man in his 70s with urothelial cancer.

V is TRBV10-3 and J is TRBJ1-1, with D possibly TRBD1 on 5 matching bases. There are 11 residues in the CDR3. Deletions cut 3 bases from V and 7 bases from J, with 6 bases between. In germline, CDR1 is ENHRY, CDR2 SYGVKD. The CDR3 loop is CAISETGEAFF. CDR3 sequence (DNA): TGTGCCATCAGTGAAACAGGTGAAGCTTTCTTT.

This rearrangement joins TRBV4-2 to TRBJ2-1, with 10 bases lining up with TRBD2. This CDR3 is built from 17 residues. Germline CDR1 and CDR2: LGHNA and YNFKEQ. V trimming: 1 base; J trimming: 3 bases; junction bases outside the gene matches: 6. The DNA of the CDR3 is TGTGCCAGCAGCCAAGGGACTAGCGGATTATACTACAATGAGCAGTTCTTC. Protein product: CASSQGTSGLYYNEQFF.

CDR3 nucleotides: TGTGCCAGCAGTGAGAGGGGGGGGAACACTGAAGCTTTCTTT. Encoded protein: CASSERGGNTEAFF. This chain links TRBV25-1 with TRBJ1-1; a possible D gene is TRBD1 (6 bases). Trimming removed 3 bases from V and 1 base from J, with 9 bases in between. The CDR3 covers 14 residues. The germline V gene encodes CDR1 MGHDK and CDR2 SYGVNS.

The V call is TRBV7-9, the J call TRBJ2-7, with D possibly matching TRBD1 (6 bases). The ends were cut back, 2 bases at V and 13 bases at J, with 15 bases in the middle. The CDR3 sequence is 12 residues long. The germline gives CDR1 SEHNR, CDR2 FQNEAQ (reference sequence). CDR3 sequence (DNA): TGTGCCAGCAGCTTACAGGCAGGGGTTGGTTACTTC. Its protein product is CASSLQAGVGYF.

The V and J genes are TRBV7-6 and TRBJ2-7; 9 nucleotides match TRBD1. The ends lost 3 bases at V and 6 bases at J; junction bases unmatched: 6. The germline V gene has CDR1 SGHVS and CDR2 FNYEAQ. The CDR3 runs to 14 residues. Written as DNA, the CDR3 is TGTGCCAGCAGCTTCAGGACAGGGGTGGGCGAGCAGTACTTC. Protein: CASSFRTGVGEQYF.

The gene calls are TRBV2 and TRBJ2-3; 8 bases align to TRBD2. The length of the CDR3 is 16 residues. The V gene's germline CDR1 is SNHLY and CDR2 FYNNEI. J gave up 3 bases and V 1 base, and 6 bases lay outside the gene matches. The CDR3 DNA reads TGTGCCAGCAGTGAAGGAGTGGTAGCGGGAACAGATACGCAGTATTTT. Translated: CASSEGVVAGTDTQYF.

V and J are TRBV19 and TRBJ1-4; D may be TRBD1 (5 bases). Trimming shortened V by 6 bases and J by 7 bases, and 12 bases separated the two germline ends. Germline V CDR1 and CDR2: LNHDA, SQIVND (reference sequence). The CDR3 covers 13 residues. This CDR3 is CASRMTVGEKLFF. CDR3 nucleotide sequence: TGTGCCAGTAGAATGACAGTGGGTGAAAAACTGTTTTTT.

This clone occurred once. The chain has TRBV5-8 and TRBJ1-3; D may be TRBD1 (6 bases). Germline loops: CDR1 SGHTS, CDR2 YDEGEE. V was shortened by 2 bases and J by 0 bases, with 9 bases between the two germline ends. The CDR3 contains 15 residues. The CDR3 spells CASSFPRGSGNTIYF. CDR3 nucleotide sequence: TGTGCCAGCAGCTTTCCCAGGGGCTCTGGAAACACCATATATTTT.

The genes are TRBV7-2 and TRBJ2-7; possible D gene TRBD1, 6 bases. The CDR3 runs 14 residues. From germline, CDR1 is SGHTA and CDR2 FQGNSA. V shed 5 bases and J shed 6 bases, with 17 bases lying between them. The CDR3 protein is CASSPNGLGGEQYF. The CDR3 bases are TGTGCCAGCAGCCCAAATGGCCTAGGGGGCGAGCAGTACTTC.

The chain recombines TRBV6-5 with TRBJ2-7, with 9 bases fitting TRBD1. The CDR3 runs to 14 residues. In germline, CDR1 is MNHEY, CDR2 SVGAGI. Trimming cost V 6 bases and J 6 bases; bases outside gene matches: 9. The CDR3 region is CASSLRQGGVEQYF. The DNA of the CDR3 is TGTGCCAGCAGCCTCAGACAGGGGGGGGTCGAGCAGTACTTC.

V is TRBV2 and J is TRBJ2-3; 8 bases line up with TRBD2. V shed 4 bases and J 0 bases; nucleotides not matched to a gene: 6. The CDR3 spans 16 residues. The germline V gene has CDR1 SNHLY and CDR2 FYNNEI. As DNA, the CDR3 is TGTGCCAGCAGTGCACTAGCGGATACTAGCACAGATACGCAGTATTTT. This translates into CASSALADTSTDTQYF.

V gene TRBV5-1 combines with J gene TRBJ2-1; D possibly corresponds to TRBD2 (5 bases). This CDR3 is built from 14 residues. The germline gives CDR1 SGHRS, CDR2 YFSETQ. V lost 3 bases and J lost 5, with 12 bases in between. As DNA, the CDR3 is TGCGCCAGCAGCTCCGGTGAGGGCCACAATGAGCAGTTCTTC. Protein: CASSSGEGHNEQFF. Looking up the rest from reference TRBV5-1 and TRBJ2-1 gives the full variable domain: KAGVTQTPRYLIKTRGQQVTLSCSPISGHRSVSWYQQTPGQGLQFLFEYFSETQRNKGNFPGRFSGRQFSNSRSEMNVSTLELGDSALYLCASSSGEGHNEQFFGPGTRLTVL.

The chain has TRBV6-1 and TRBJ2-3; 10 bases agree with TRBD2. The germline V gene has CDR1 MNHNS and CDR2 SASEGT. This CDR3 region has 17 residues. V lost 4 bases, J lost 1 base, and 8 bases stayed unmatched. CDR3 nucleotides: TGTGCCAGCAGTGTAGCTAGCGGGAGTGGGGGCACAGATACGCAGTATTTT. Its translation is CASSVASGSGGTDTQYF.

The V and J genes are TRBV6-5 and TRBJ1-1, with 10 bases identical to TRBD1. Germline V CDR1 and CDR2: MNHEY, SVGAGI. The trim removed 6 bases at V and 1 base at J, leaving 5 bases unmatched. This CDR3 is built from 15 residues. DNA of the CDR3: TGTGCCAGCAGCCTGGACAGGGGGTGGAACACTGAAGCTTTCTTT. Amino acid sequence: CASSLDRGWNTEAFF.

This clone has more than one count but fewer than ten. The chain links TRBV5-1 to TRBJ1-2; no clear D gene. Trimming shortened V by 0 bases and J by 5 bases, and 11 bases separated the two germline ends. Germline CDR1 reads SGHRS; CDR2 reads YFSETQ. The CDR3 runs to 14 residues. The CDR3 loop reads CASSLDTSLYGYTF. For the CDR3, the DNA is TGCGCCAGCAGCTTGGACACCTCTTTATATGGCTACACCTTC. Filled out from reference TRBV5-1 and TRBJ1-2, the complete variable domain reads KAGVTQTPRYLIKTRGQQVTLSCSPISGHRSVSWYQQTPGQGLQFLFEYFSETQRNKGNFPGRFSGRQFSNSRSEMNVSTLELGDSALYLCASSLDTSLYGYTFGSGTRLTVV.

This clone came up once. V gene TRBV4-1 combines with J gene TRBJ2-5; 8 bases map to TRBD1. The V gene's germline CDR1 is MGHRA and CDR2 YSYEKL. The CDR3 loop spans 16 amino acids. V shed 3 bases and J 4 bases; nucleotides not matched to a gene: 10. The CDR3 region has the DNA TGCGCCAGCAGCCAGAGGCAGGGGGCTCGGGTAGAGACCCAGTACTTC. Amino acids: CASSQRQGARVETQYF.

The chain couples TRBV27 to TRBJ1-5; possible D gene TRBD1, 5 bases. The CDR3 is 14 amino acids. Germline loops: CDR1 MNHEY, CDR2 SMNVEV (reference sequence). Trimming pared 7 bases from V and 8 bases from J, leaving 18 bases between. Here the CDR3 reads CASIQRRDVEPQHF. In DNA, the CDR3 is TGTGCCAGCATACAAAGGAGGGACGTGGAGCCCCAGCATTTT.

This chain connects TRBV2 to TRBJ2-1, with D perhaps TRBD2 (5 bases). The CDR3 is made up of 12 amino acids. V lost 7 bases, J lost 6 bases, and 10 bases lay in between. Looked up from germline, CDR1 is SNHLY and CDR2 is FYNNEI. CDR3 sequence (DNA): TGTGCCAGCAACGGACTGCCCAATGAGCAGTTCTTC. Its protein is CASNGLPNEQFF.

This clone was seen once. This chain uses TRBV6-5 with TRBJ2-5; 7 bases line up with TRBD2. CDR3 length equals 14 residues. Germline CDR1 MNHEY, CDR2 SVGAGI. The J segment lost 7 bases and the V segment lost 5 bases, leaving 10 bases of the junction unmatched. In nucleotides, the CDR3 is TGTGCCAGCAGTCGGGACTACGAAAAAGGGACCCAGTACTTC. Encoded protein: CASSRDYEKGTQYF.

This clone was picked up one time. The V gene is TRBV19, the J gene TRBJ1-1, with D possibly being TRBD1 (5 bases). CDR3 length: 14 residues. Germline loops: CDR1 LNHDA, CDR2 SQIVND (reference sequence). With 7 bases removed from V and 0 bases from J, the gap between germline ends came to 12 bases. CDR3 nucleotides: TGTGCCAGTAACTCAGGGCTCATGAACACTGAAGCTTTCTTT. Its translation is CASNSGLMNTEAFF.

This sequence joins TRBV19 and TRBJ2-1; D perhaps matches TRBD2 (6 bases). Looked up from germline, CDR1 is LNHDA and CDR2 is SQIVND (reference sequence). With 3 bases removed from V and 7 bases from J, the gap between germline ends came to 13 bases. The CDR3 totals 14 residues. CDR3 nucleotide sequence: TGTGCCAGTAGTATTTCGGGAGCTAGGAATGAGCAGTTCTTC. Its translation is CASSISGARNEQFF.

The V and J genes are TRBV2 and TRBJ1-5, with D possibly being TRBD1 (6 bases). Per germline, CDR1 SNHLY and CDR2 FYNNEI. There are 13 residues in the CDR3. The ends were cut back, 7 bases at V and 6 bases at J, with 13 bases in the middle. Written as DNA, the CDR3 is TGTGCCAGCACCCGGGGGGCGGTTCAGCCCCAGCATTTT. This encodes CASTRGAVQPQHF.

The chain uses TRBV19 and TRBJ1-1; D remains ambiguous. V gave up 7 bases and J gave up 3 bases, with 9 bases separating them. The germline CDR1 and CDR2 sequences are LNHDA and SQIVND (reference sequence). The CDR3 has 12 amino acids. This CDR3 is CASTGRDTEAFF. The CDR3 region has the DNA TGTGCCAGTACGGGGAGGGACACTGAAGCTTTCTTT.

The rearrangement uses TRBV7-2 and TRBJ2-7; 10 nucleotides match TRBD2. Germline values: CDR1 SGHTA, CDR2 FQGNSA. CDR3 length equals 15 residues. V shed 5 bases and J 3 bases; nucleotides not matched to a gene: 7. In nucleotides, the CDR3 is TGTGCCAGCAGCGATTCTAGCGGGAGTTACTACGAGCAGTACTTC. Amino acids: CASSDSSGSYYEQYF.

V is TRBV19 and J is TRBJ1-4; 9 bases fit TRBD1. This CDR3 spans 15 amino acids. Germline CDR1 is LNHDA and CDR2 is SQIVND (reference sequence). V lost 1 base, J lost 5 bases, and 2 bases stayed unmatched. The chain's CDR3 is CASSIAQGANEKLFF. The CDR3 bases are TGTGCCAGTAGTATAGCACAGGGGGCGAATGAAAAACTGTTTTTT.